Shown below are 16 T cell receptor beta chains from a single sample sequenced in a study of blood T cell repertoires in COVID-19. Here immunoSEQ multiplex PCR was the method, and the copy in TCRdb shows in-frame clones only, minus some. Here the sample spans 100,000 to 120,000 clones, approximately 80% being singletons. What was sequenced was peripheral blood. The receptors shown here come from a woman of 80 years or more with acute or convalescent COVID-19.

This chain connects TRBV6-6 to TRBJ1-4; a possible D gene is TRBD1 (6 bases). Germline V gives CDR1 MNHNY, CDR2 SVGAGI (reference sequence). V lost 5 bases to trimming and J lost 7 bases, with 20 bases between them. The CDR3 sequence is 16 residues long. CDR3 coding DNA: TGTGCCAGCAGTCCCAGTCGGGGGGCTTCGGGTGAAAAACTGTTTTTT. Protein: CASSPSRGASGEKLFF.

The V gene is TRBV20-1, the J gene TRBJ2-1; tentatively, D is TRBD1 (5 bases). This CDR3 has 11 amino acids. Per germline, CDR1 DFQATT and CDR2 SNEGSKA (reference sequence). V lost 6 bases to trimming and J lost 12 bases, with 15 bases between them. In nucleotides, the CDR3 is TGCAGTGCAGGGGCGTTGGGCCGGCAGTTCTTC. Protein sequence: CSAGALGRQFF.

The chain is built from TRBV7-2 and TRBJ1-1; TRBD1 aligns across 7 bases. The germline CDR1 and CDR2 sequences are SGHTA and FQGNSA. The CDR3 covers 14 residues. V trimming: 5 bases; J trimming: 5 bases; junction bases outside the gene matches: 8. DNA of the CDR3: TGTGCCAGCAGCCCTGGAAGGGGGCGAACTGAAGCTTTCTTT. It is translated as CASSPGRGRTEAFF.

This clone turned up a few times. This chain joins TRBV7-2 and TRBJ2-1, with 10 bases matching TRBD2. Germline V gene data show CDR1 as SGHTA and CDR2 as FQGNSA. This CDR3 is 18 amino acids long. Losses at the gene ends were 1 base for V and 6 bases for J; bases not matched to a gene: 12. CDR3 bases: TGTGCCAGCAGCTTAGATTCCCTAGCGGGAGTGGCAGGCAATGAGCAGTTCTTC. The encoded protein is CASSLDSLAGVAGNEQFF.

The gene calls are TRBV7-8 and TRBJ2-1; the D is unclear. This CDR3 comprises 15 residues. V lost 5 bases and J lost 0, with 11 bases in between. CDR1 and CDR2 from the germline V gene are SGHVS and FQNEAQ. In nucleotides, the CDR3 is TGTGCCAGCAGCGCACCGGCTAGCTCCTACAATGAGCAGTTCTTC. Its protein is CASSAPASSYNEQFF.

CDR3 sequence (DNA): TGTGCCTGGAGTTCAGGACAGAGAAACACCATATATTTT. Protein: CAWSSGQRNTIYF. V gene TRBV30 combines with J gene TRBJ1-3, with D perhaps matching TRBD1 (6 bases). This CDR3 contains 13 residues. Trimming removed 2 bases from V and 5 bases from J, with 10 bases in between. Per the germline V gene, CDR1 is GTSNPN and CDR2 is SVGIG (reference sequence).

This chain uses TRBV28 with TRBJ1-5; TRBD1 matches at 7 bases. This CDR3 contains 17 residues. V dropped 3 bases and J dropped 1; count of bases not matched to a gene: 9. CDR1 MDHEN and CDR2 SYDVKM come from the germline V gene. CDR3 residues: CASSFQQGIRSNQPQHF. CDR3 DNA: TGTGCCAGCAGTTTCCAACAGGGGATCAGAAGCAATCAGCCCCAGCATTTT.

The sample holds one count of this clone. The rearrangement links TRBV28 to TRBJ1-1, with D possibly being TRBD1 (5 bases). CDR1 is MDHEN, CDR2 SYDVKM, per germline. This CDR3 region has 15 residues. V was trimmed by 4 bases and J by 3 bases, leaving 15 bases between them. The CDR3 nucleotides are TGTGCCAGCAGTTCGTTTGGGGGGTCGTACACTGAAGCTTTCTTT. It codes for CASSSFGGSYTEAFF.

The chain recombines TRBV7-9 with TRBJ2-5, with 8 bases fitting TRBD2. The CDR3 runs 15 residues. CDR1 SEHNR and CDR2 FQNEAQ come from the germline V gene (reference sequence). V was pared by 5 bases and J by 2 bases, with 7 bases of the junction left unmatched. In nucleotides, the CDR3 is TGTGCCAGCAGCCCGGGCGGGGGGAGGCAAGAGACCCAGTACTTC. Its translation is CASSPGGGRQETQYF.

V usage is TRBV27 and J usage is TRBJ1-6, with D hard to call. There are 15 residues in the CDR3. Deletions cut 2 bases from V and 6 bases from J, with 11 bases between. Germline V gene lookup returns CDR1 MNHEY and CDR2 SMNVEV (reference sequence). Written as DNA, the CDR3 is TGTGCCAGCAGTTTAGAGGGCGCGGGTAATTCACCCCTCCACTTT. The encoded protein is CASSLEGAGNSPLHF.

This chain connects TRBV3-1 (or the pseudogene TRBV3-2) to TRBJ2-4; D is possibly TRBD2 (5 bases). This CDR3 spans 17 amino acids. Germline V gene sequence: CDR1 LGHDT, CDR2 YNNKEL (reference sequence). The ends were cut back, 4 bases at V and 0 bases at J, with 16 bases in the middle. CDR3 loop: CASSPTLLVLAKNIQYF. The CDR3 DNA reads TGTGCCAGCAGCCCTACGTTACTAGTTCTAGCCAAAAACATTCAGTACTTC.

This chain uses TRBV7-2 with TRBJ1-6; the match to TRBD1 covers 7 bases. The V gene's germline CDR1 is SGHTA and CDR2 FQGNSA. With 7 bases clipped from V and 4 bases from J, the junction kept 4 bases outside the gene matches. The CDR3 is 14 residues long. The CDR3 sequence is CASTGTAYNSPLHF. The CDR3 DNA is TGTGCCAGCACCGGGACAGCATATAATTCACCCCTCCACTTT. Filled out from reference TRBV7-2 and TRBJ1-6, the complete variable domain reads GAGVSQSPSNKVTEKGKDVELRCDPISGHTALYWYRQSLGQGLEFLIYFQGNSAPDKSGLPSDRFSAERTGGSVSTLTIQRTQQEDSAVYLCASTGTAYNSPLHFGNGTRLTVT.

The chain uses TRBV7-8 and TRBJ1-6; the match to TRBD1 covers 7 bases. Germline CDR1 reads SGHVS; CDR2 reads FQNEAQ. The CDR3 is 15 residues long. V shed 2 bases and J 9 bases; nucleotides not matched to a gene: 7. CDR3 sequence reads: CASSLSAGGSSPLHF. The CDR3 region has the DNA TGTGCCAGCAGCTTAAGTGCAGGGGGATCTTCACCCCTCCACTTT.

The CDR3 is CAISEPSGPSYEQYF. The CDR3 DNA follows: TGTGCCATCAGTGAGCCGAGTGGGCCCTCCTACGAGCAGTACTTC. The rearrangement joins TRBV10-3 to TRBJ2-7; no clear D gene. Germline V CDR1 and CDR2: ENHRY, SYGVKD. V lost 2 bases to trimming and J lost 0 bases, with 11 bases between them. CDR3 length: 15 amino acids.

The chain uses TRBV5-4 and TRBJ2-7, with D possibly matching TRBD2 (7 bases). Germline CDR1 is SGHNT and CDR2 is YYREEE (reference sequence). V lost 6 bases, J lost 2 bases, and 12 bases lay in between. CDR3 length equals 13 residues. CDR3: CASTRGGTYEQYV. CDR3 bases: TGTGCCAGCACGAGGGGGGGGACCTACGAGCAGTACGTC.

CDR3 DNA: TGTGCCAGCAGTGACCATTCTGGGACAGGGAAATATGGCTACACCTTC. It encodes CASSDHSGTGKYGYTF. The chain employs TRBV25-1 and TRBJ1-2; 9 bases line up with TRBD1. Per the germline V gene, CDR1 is MGHDK and CDR2 is SYGVNS. The CDR3 is 16 amino acids. V lost 3 bases, J lost 5 bases, and 10 bases stayed unmatched.